The 6 T cell receptor beta chains reported below all come from one sample, sequenced in a study of CXCR3 chemokines and chemotherapy response in bladder cancer. TCRdb analysed the PCR reads with MiXCR anew, one entry per CDR3 protein. The data contain approximately 1,200 distinct CDR3 sequences, approximately 19% of them singletons. Sampling took place from a patient whose treatment included neoadjuvant chemotherapy. The receptor source for this set is a human donor with bladder cancer that did not respond to neoadjuvant chemotherapy.

The V call is TRBV20-1, the J call TRBJ2-5, with D perhaps TRBD2 (6 bases). The V and J ends lost 3 bases and 4 bases respectively, with 15 bases between them. The CDR3 is made up of 14 amino acids. Germline CDR1 and CDR2: DFQATT and SNEGSKA (reference sequence). The CDR3 DNA reads TGCAGTGCTAGGTGGGCAGCGGGTCGAGAGACCCAGTACTTC. Protein: CSARWAAGRETQYF.

Sample share makes this clonotype medium-sized (0.01 to 0.1%). The CDR3 nucleotides are TGTGCCAGCAGCCACCCCGCTAGCGGGAGACCCGAGCAGTACTTC. It codes for CASSHPASGRPEQYF. The rearrangement joins TRBV5-4 to TRBJ2-7; 10 nucleotides match TRBD2. CDR1 and CDR2 (germline): SGHNT, YYREEE (reference sequence). V was clipped by 4 bases and J by 6 bases; unmatched bases: 10. The CDR3 is 15 residues long.

This clonotype appeared a single time. This chain joins TRBV18 and TRBJ2-1; D possibly corresponds to TRBD2 (6 bases). Germline V gives CDR1 KGHSH, CDR2 LQKENI. The CDR3 covers 15 residues. V was pared by 1 base and J by 7 bases, with 14 bases between. Here the CDR3 reads CASSPLGGGKNEQFF. The CDR3 DNA follows: TGTGCCAGCTCACCACTCGGGGGTGGTAAAAATGAGCAGTTCTTC.

This clonotype qualifies as medium-sized. This sequence joins TRBV20-1 and TRBJ2-7, with D unresolved. Trimming removed 2 bases at V and 0 bases at J, with 8 bases between. From germline, CDR1 is DFQATT and CDR2 SNEGSKA (reference sequence). The CDR3 consists of 13 residues. CDR3 sequence reads: CSARSPSSYEQYF. The DNA of the CDR3 is TGCAGTGCTAGAAGTCCCAGCTCCTACGAGCAGTACTTC.

This clonotype showed up many times. V gene TRBV14 combines with J gene TRBJ2-7, with 9 bases that match TRBD2. J lost 6 bases, V lost 3 bases, and 9 bases had no gene match. Per the germline V gene, CDR1 is SGHDN and CDR2 is FVKESK. This CDR3 is built from 15 residues. The CDR3 protein is CASSQLLAGDPEQYF. The CDR3 coding sequence is TGTGCCAGCAGCCAGTTGTTAGCGGGAGATCCCGAGCAGTACTTC.

This clonotype was counted many times. The V gene is TRBV5-4, the J gene TRBJ1-4; no clear D. The V gene's germline CDR1 is SGHNT and CDR2 YYREEE (reference sequence). V shed 2 bases and J shed 3 bases, with 8 bases lying between them. The CDR3 spans 14 residues. The CDR3 loop is CASSLVGSNEKLFF. DNA of the CDR3: TGTGCCAGCAGCTTAGTGGGGTCTAATGAAAAACTGTTTTTT.